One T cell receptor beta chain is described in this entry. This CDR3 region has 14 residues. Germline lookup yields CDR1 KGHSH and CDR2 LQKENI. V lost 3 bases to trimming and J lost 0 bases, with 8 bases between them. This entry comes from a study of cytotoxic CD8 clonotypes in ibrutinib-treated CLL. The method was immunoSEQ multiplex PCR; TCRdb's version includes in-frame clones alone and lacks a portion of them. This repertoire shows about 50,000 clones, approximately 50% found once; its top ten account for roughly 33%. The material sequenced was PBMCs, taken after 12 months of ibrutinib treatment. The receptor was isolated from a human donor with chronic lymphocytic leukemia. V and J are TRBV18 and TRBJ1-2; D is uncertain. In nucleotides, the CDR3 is TGTGCCAGCTCACCTTCGGAGACTAACTATGGCTACACCTTC. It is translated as CASSPSETNYGYTF.